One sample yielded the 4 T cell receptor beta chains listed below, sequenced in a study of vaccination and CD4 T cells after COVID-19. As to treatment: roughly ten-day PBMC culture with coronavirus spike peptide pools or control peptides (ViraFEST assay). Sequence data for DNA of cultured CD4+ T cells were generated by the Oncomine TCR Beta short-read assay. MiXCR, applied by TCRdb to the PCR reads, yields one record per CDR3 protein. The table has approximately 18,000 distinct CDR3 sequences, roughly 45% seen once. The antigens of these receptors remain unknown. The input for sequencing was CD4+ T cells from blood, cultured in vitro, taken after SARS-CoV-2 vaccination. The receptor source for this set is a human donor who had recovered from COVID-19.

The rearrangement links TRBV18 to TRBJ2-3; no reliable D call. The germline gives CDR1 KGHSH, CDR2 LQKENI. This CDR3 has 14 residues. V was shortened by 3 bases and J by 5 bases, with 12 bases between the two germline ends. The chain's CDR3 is CASSPLLGRDTQYF. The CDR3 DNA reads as TGTGCCAGCTCACCCCTCTTGGGCCGAGATACGCAGTATTTT. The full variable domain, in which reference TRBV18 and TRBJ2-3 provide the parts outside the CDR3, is NAGVMQNPRHLVRRRGQEARLRCSPMKGHSHVYWYRQLPEEGLKFMVYLQKENIIDESGMPKERFSAEFPKEGPSILRIQQVVRGDSAAYFCASSPLLGRDTQYFGPGTRLTVL.

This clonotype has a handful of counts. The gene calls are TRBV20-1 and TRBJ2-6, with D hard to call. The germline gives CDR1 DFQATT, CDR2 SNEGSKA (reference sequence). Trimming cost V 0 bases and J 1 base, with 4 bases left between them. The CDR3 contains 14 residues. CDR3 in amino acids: CSAREVSGANVLTF. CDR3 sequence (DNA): TGCAGTGCTAGAGAAGTTTCTGGGGCCAACGTCCTGACTTTC.

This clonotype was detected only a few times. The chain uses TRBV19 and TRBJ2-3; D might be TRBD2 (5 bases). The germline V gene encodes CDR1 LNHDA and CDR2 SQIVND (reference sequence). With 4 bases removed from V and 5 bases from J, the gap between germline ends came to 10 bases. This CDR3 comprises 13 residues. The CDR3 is CASSTAGGDTQYF. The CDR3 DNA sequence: TGTGCCAGTAGTACGGCCGGAGGAGATACGCAGTATTTT. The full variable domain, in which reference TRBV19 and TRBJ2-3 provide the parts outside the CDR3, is DGGITQSPKYLFRKEGQNVTLSCEQNLNHDAMYWYRQDPGQGLRLIYYSQIVNDFQKGDIAEGYSVSREKKESFPLTVTSAQKNPTAFYLCASSTAGGDTQYFGPGTRLTVL.

The CDR3 DNA reads TGTGCCAGCAGTTCACCGGGGCGGCGGCAAGAGACCCAGTACTTC. Translated: CASSSPGRRQETQYF. This chain links TRBV28 with TRBJ2-5; D may match TRBD1 or TRBD2 (5 bases each). CDR3 length equals 15 residues. Trimming shortened V by 4 bases and J by 2 bases, and 14 bases separated the two germline ends. Germline CDR1 is MDHEN and CDR2 is SYDVKM.